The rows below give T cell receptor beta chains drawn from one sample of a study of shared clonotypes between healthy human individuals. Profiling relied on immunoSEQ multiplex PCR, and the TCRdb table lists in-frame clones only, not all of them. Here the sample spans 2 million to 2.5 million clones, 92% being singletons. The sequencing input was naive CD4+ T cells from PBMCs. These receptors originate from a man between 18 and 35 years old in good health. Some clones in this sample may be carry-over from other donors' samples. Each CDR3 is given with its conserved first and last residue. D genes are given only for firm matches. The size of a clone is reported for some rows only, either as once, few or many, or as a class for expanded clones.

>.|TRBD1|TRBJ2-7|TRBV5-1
CASSSLPPGQANEQYF
TGCGCCAGCAGCTCTTTACCTCCTGGACAGGCAAACGAGCAGTACTTC
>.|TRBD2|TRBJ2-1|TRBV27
CASSLAGGVYNEQFF
TGTGCCAGCAGTTTAGCGGGAGGGGTATACAATGAGCAGTTCTTC
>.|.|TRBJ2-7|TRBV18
CASSPNKDLQYF
TGTGCCAGCTCACCAAATAAGGACTTACAGTACTTC
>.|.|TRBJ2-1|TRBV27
CASSYLLAGRNEQFF
TGTGCCAGCAGTTATTTGCTAGCCGGTCGGAATGAGCAGTTCTTC
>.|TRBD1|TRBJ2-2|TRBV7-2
CASSSGTGSGELFF
TGTGCCAGCAGCTCCGGGACAGGGTCCGGGGAGCTGTTTTTT
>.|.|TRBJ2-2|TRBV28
CASQSRRGELFF
TGTGCCAGCCAGAGCAGAAGGGGGGAGCTGTTTTTT
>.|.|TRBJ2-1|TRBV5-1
CASSLRLKGHEQFF
TGCGCCAGCAGCCTGCGGCTTAAGGGGCATGAGCAGTTCTTC
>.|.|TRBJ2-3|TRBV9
CASSVDDTQYF
TGTGCCAGCAGCGTAGATGATACGCAGTATTTT
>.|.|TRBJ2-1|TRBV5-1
CASSLVRVGNEQFF
TGCGCCAGCAGCTTGGTCAGAGTAGGCAATGAGCAGTTCTTC
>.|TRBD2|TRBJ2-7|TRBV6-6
CASSYASGANYEQYF
TGTGCCAGCAGTTACGCAAGCGGGGCCAACTACGAGCAGTACTTC
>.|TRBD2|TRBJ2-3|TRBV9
CASSVGGRAADTQYF
TGTGCCAGCAGCGTAGGCGGGAGGGCCGCAGATACGCAGTATTTT
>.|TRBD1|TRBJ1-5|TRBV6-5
CASSLKAGQNQPQHF
TGTGCCAGCAGTCTCAAGGCGGGACAGAATCAGCCCCAGCATTTT
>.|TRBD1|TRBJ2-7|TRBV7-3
CASSLGSGGPYEQYF
TGTGCCAGCAGCTTAGGGTCAGGGGGCCCCTACGAGCAGTACTTC
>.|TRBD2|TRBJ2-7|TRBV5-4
CASSWSLAGGPHEQYF
TGTGCCAGCAGCTGGTCCCTAGCGGGAGGGCCCCACGAGCAGTACTTC
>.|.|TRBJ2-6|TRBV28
CASNRGSGANVLTF
TGTGCCAGCAATCGGGGTTCTGGGGCCAACGTCCTGACTTTC
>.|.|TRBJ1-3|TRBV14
CASSQSAGNTIYF
TGTGCCAGCAGCCAATCGGCTGGAAACACCATATATTTT
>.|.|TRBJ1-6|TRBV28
CASSSPPGLNSPLHF
TGTGCCAGCAGCTCCCCCCCGGGGCTGAATTCACCCCTCCACTTT
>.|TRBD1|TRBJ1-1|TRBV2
CASSRQGMNTEAFF
TGTGCCAGCAGTCGACAGGGTATGAACACTGAAGCTTTCTTT
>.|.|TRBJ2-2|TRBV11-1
CASKETRHSGELFF
TGTGCCAGCAAAGAGACTAGGCATTCCGGGGAGCTGTTTTTT
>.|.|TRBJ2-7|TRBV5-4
CASSSRTTTPHEQYF
TGTGCCAGCAGCTCACGGACAACTACACCTCACGAGCAGTACTTC
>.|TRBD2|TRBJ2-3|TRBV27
CASSSRLAGSTDTQYF
TGTGCCAGCAGTTCAAGACTAGCGGGGAGCACAGATACGCAGTATTTT
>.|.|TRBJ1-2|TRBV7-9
CASSRTAQSYGYTF
TGTGCCAGCAGCAGGACAGCACAATCCTATGGCTACACCTTC
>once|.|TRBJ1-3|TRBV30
CAWSVPQRRNTIYF
TGTGCCTGGAGTGTACCACAGAGAAGAAACACCATATATTTT
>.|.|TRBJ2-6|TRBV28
CATSRGSGANVLTF
TGTGCCACATCACGGGGCTCTGGGGCCAACGTCCTGACTTTC
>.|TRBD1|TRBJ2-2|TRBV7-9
CASSLGQGLAAGELFF
TGTGCCAGCAGCTTAGGACAGGGGTTGGCGGCCGGGGAGCTGTTTTTT
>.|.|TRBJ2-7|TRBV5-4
CASSIDSASYEQYF
TGTGCCAGCAGCATAGATAGCGCTTCCTACGAGCAGTACTTC